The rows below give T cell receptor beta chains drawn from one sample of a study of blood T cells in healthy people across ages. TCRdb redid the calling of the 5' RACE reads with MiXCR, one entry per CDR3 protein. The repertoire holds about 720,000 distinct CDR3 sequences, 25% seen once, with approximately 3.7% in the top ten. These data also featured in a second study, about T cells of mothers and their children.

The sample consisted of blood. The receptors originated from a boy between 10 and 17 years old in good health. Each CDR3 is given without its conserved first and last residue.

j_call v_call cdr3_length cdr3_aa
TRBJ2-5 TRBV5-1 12 ASSLTGGQKTQY
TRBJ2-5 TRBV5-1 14 ASSLFGTGGQETQY
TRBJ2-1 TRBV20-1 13 SASHRRSSYNEQF
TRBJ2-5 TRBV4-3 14 ASSRAVGTSGETQY
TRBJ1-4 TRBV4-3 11 ASSQFRGEKLF
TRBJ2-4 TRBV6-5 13 ASSSRELAKNIQY
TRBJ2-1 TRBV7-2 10 ASSLKGSEQF
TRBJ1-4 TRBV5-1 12 ASSLSGDNEKLF
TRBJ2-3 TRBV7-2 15 ASSSGSQGRETDTQY
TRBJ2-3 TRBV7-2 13 ASSLRLANTDTQY
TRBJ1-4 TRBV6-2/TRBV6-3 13 ASSYGPSINEKLF
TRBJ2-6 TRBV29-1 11 SVRGAGANVLT
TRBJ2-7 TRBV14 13 ASSQAGRGWTEQY
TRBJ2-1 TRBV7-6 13 ASSQGQQPYNEQF
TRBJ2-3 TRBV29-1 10 SVYRGSDTQY
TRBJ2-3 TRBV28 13 ASSLLRPSGDTQY
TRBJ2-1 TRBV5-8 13 ASSGEGRTYNEQF
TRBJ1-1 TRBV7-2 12 ASSPSSRGTEAF
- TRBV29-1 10 SVWTGDHEQY
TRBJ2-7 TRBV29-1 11 SGRGGSSYEQY
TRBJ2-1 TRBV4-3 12 ASSHLSGPHGQF
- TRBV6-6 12 ASSYHDRGYEQY
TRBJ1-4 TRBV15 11 ATSRDVSEKLF
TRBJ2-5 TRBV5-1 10 ASSSNRETQY
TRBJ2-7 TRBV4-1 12 ASSRGVGSYEQY
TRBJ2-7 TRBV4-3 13 ASSQVLGSGFEQY